This TCR beta chain was obtained from a study of blood T cells in healthy people across ages. The CDR3 length is 14 residues. Trimming removed 3 bases at V and 6 bases at J, with 15 bases between. Then a second PCR, running roughly 6 to 11 cycles, was carried out with a sample-barcoded 5' primer and a J-beta primer mix. Every sample produced at least 3 million CDR3-containing paired-end reads. Each CDR3 protein gets one entry after TCRdb re-called the 5' RACE reads with MiXCR. This sample has about 970,000 distinct CDR3 sequences, with 51% found just once. The chain uses TRBV12-3 or TRBV12-4 and TRBJ2-7; the D is unclear. This TCR was sampled from a woman aged 55-69 years in good health. Sequencing was performed on blood. CDR3 DNA sequence: TGTGCCAGCAGTTTTAGTCGGCATCTCGCCGAGCAGTACTTC. It encodes CASSFSRHLAEQYF.